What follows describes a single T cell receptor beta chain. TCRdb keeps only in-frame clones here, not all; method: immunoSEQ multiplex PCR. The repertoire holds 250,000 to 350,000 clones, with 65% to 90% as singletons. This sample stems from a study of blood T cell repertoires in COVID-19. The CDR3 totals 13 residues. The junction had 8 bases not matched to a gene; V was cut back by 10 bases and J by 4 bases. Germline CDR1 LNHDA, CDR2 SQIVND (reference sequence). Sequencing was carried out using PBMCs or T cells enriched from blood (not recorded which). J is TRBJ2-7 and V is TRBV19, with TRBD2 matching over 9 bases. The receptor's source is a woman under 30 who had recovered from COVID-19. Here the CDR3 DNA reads TGTGCCATCAGTAGCGGGAGACGGTACGAGCAGTACTTC. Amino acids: CAISSGRRYEQYF.